Here is one T cell receptor (beta chain) with its context. These data originate in a study of blood T cell repertoires in COVID-19. Whole-study context: Sample material is recorded as cDNA or gDNA derived from T cells, B-cell-depleted T cells, or PBMCs.

Clones were sequenced by immunoSEQ multiplex PCR, and TCRdb holds only the in-frame ones, with some missing. The data show hundreds of thousands of clones, 86% seen once. Per germline, CDR1 DFQATT and CDR2 SNEGSKA (reference sequence). The V and J ends lost 4 bases and 2 bases respectively, with 2 bases between them. CDR3 size: 11 residues. This TCR derives from a woman aged 40 to 49 with acute COVID-19. The sequenced sample consisted of PBMCs or T cells enriched from blood (not recorded which). J is TRBJ2-2 and V is TRBV20-1; D call uncertain. CDR3 loop: CSAINTGELFF. The CDR3 region has the DNA TGCAGTGCTATAAACACCGGGGAGCTGTTTTTT.